This entry describes one TCR beta chain. Its antigen remains unidentified. The CDR3 is 14 amino acids. Germline CDR1 reads MNHNY; CDR2 reads SVGAGI (reference sequence). The V gene end was trimmed by 4 bases and the J gene end by 8 bases; junction bases not matched to a gene: 3. This specimen belongs to a study of T cell responses to AZD1222 COVID-19 vaccine. This table comes from immunoSEQ multiplex PCR, and its TCRdb copy is limited to in-frame clones, with some not included. Of 120,000 or so clones listed, 88% were seen once; the top ten hold roughly 20%. The study, taken as a whole, reports: It was only after the peak T cell response that any repertoires were sampled. Among those given AZD1222, only six or seven were seropositive at baseline. As reported, nearly half of all spike-specific TCRs target variant regions that are unmutated. Donors were chiefly white British, with a greater number of females, and clonal diversity was perhaps underestimated.

Here the sequenced sample was peripheral blood, taken on day 0 of MenACWY control vaccination. This clonotype was obtained from an adult in good health. The gene calls are TRBV6-6 and TRBJ2-1, with 12 bases fitting TRBD2. The CDR3 sequence is CASSSRLAGDEQFF. CDR3 DNA: TGTGCCAGCAGTTCCAGACTAGCGGGAGATGAGCAGTTCTTC.